This T cell receptor beta chain was sequenced during a study of cytomegalovirus exposure and HLA in healthy donors. The CDR3 has 12 residues. Germline values: CDR1 MDHEN, CDR2 SYDVKM. Trimming took 6 bases from V and 5 from J, leaving 10 bases between them. Only a few counts were recorded for this clone. Antigen: not known. Study findings and constraints: Excluded: some indistinguishable V segments such as TRBV6-2 and TRBV6-3. In terms of immune exposure information, only CMV serostatus was available.

Vbeta (60) and Jbeta (13) primers were used in the PCR. Authors' data handling: A later analysis tallied approximately 78 million unique TCR beta chains, 10 million to 12 million of them shared. Repertoires were generated with immunoSEQ multiplex PCR, while TCRdb's copy carries only in-frame clones and drops some. The D gene and trimming were derived from the DNA, and the V and J assignments and clone size from that table. Of about 140,000 clones listed, more than 65% are singletons. The sequence was collected from a woman younger than 45 in good health and CMV-seronegative. The specimen was PBMCs. This sequence joins TRBV28 and TRBJ2-5; D unresolved. The CDR3: CASRAADETQYF. In DNA, the CDR3 is TGTGCCAGCAGAGCCGCGGATGAGACCCAGTACTTC.